The 24 T cell receptor beta chains in this list originate from one sample, sequenced in a study of regulatory T cells in long-lasting Graves disease. As for time point: newly diagnosed GD, antithyroid drugs for less than 3 months. The TCR library was prepared using RNA isolated from PBMCs. Building the TCR beta libraries relied on iRepertoire HTBI primers, and CDR3 regions underwent Arm-PCR. MiXCR was run by TCRdb on the multiplex PCR reads, yielding one entry per CDR3 protein. The repertoire has 360,000 or so distinct CDR3 sequences, over 15% of them found once; the top ten carry roughly 27%. These data are also associated with another study on T cells in Graves' hyperthyroidism and ophthalmopathy.

The sample here was peripheral blood mononuclear cells (PBMCs), taken at new diagnosis, from a patient treated with antithyroid drugs. These TCRs come from a man between 40 and 49 years old with Graves disease.

V is TRBV20-1 and J is TRBJ1-2, with TRBD1 matching 7 bases. The germline CDR1 and CDR2 sequences are DFQATT and SNEGSKA (reference sequence). V was clipped by 7 bases and J by 8 bases; unmatched bases: 10. This CDR3 has 12 residues. This CDR3 is CSVATGTIGYTF. CDR3 coding DNA: TGCAGTGTAGCGACAGGGACAATAGGCTACACCTTC.

This clonotype was detected ten times or more. The rearrangement links TRBV7-2 to TRBJ2-5; D is uncertain. The ends were cut back, 2 bases at V and 2 bases at J, with 12 bases in the middle. Per germline, CDR1 SGHTA and CDR2 FQGNSA. The CDR3 length is 15 residues. CDR3 in DNA: TGTGCCAGCAGCTTATACTGGGCCGAGCAAGAGACCCAGTACTTC. Its protein product is CASSLYWAEQETQYF.

The genes are TRBV4-1 and TRBJ1-2, with 8 bases that match TRBD1. V was pared by 3 bases and J by 8 bases, with 11 bases of the junction left unmatched. Germline V gives CDR1 MGHRA, CDR2 YSYEKL. CDR3 length: 15 residues. The CDR3 DNA reads TGCGCCAGCAGCCATTCGGGGGCAGGGGGCAAAGGCTACACCTTC. It codes for CASSHSGAGGKGYTF.

This chain joins TRBV24-1 and TRBJ2-3, with D perhaps assigned TRBD1 or TRBD2 (5 bases each). Trimming stripped 4 bases from V and 4 bases from J, with 14 bases between. The CDR3 contains 15 residues. Germline values: CDR1 KGHDR, CDR2 SFDVKD. The CDR3 DNA follows: TGTGCCACCAGTGACCCAAGGGGAGTGTCAGATACGCAGTATTTT. It yields the protein CATSDPRGVSDTQYF.

At least ten counts were recorded for this clonotype. The V and J genes are TRBV7-9 and TRBJ2-5; D remains ambiguous. V shed 5 bases and J shed 8 bases, with 12 bases lying between them. Germline lookup yields CDR1 SEHNR and CDR2 FQNEAQ (reference sequence). The CDR3 length is 12 residues. The CDR3 is CASSGTPGTQYF. The CDR3 coding sequence is TGTGCCAGCAGCGGTACCCCGGGCACCCAGTACTTC.

This clonotype was recorded a few times. J is TRBJ2-3 and V is TRBV5-1, with a possible D match to TRBD1 (5 bases). V lost 3 bases to trimming and J lost 0 bases, with 17 bases between them. CDR1 is SGHRS, CDR2 YFSETQ, per germline. This CDR3 is built from 17 residues. The DNA for the CDR3 is TGCGCCAGCAGCTGGGGCAGACAATTTACTAGCACAGATACGCAGTATTTT. Translation: CASSWGRQFTSTDTQYF.

Comment on this clonotype: A much larger clone lies one base from this, so it may be a read error. The V and J genes are TRBV28 and TRBJ2-4; possibly TRBD2 for D (6 bases). The end of the DNA is better explained by TRBJ2-3, so the J call may be wrong. Germline V gives CDR1 MDHEN, CDR2 SYDVKM. CDR3 length equals 13 residues. CDR3: CAGSLTRPLVQYF. DNA of the CDR3: TGTGCCGGCAGTTTGACTAGGCCGCTTGTGCAGTATTTT.

In its sample, this clonotype was seen many times. The chain carries TRBV20-1 and TRBJ1-1, with TRBD1 as a possible D gene (6 bases). From germline, CDR1 is DFQATT and CDR2 SNEGSKA (reference sequence). Trimming left V 0 bases short and J 4 bases short, with 9 bases between. This CDR3 comprises 13 residues. CDR3 sequence reads: CSAREQGGTEAFF. DNA for the CDR3: TGCAGTGCTAGAGAACAGGGAGGCACTGAAGCTTTCTTT.

This clonotype was counted ten times or more. V is TRBV6-1 and J is TRBJ2-1; TRBD2 matches at 8 bases. Germline V lookup: CDR1 MNHNS, CDR2 SASEGT. The V and J ends lost 9 bases and 2 bases, in that order; junction bases with no gene match: 3. The CDR3 length is 13 residues. CDR3 bases: TGTGCCAGTTCAGCGGGAGCCTACAATGAGCAGTTCTTC. Protein sequence: CASSAGAYNEQFF.

This clonotype has only a few counts. The chain uses TRBV10-3 and TRBJ2-2, with TRBD1 matching 10 bases. Germline trimming cut 6 bases from V and 6 bases from J; bases unmatched to any gene: 7. This CDR3 has 15 residues. The germline CDR1 and CDR2 sequences are ENHRY and SYGVKD. The CDR3 here is CAIRPGQGSAGELFF. The CDR3 coding sequence is TGTGCCATCAGACCGGGACAGGGGTCGGCCGGGGAGCTGTTTTTT.

Ten or more counts support this clonotype. This chain links TRBV28 with TRBJ2-4; D may match TRBD1 or TRBD2 (6 bases each). Between the trimmed V and J ends, which lost 5 bases and 8 bases, there was a span of 25 bases. CDR1 and CDR2 from the germline V gene are MDHEN and SYDVKM. The CDR3 loop spans 17 amino acids. The CDR3 region has the DNA TGTGCCAGCAGTCCGCCGGGGGTAGCCACAGGGCGGCACATTCAGTACTTC. Translation: CASSPPGVATGRHIQYF.

This clonotype was picked up many times. The genes are TRBV27 and TRBJ1-1, with D possibly TRBD1 on 5 matching bases. V gave up 4 bases and J gave up 0 bases, with 9 bases separating them. The CDR3 has 14 residues. CDR1 and CDR2 from the germline V gene are MNHEY and SMNVEV (reference sequence). The CDR3 loop is CASSYRGLNTEAFF. The CDR3 nucleotides read TGTGCCAGCAGTTACCGGGGCTTGAACACTGAAGCTTTCTTT.

The chain is built from TRBV4-1 and TRBJ1-1, with D unclear. Germline assignment: CDR1 MGHRA and CDR2 YSYEKL. Trimming removed 0 bases from V and 10 bases from J, with 15 bases in between. This CDR3 contains 14 residues. The CDR3 here is CASSQEFRRAGAFF. The CDR3 region has the DNA TGCGCCAGCAGCCAAGAGTTTCGGCGCGCCGGAGCTTTCTTT.

This clonotype has only a few counts. The genes are TRBV7-2 and TRBJ2-5; tentatively, D is TRBD1 (5 bases). There are 15 residues in the CDR3. Trimming cost V 0 bases and J 6 bases, with 14 bases left between them. The germline V gene encodes CDR1 SGHTA and CDR2 FQGNSA. CDR3 sequence: CASSLAVQGGQTQYF. For the CDR3, the DNA is TGTGCCAGCAGCTTAGCGGTGCAGGGTGGACAGACCCAGTACTTC.

This chain uses TRBV20-1 with TRBJ1-4; the D is unclear. Germline values: CDR1 DFQATT, CDR2 SNEGSKA (reference sequence). The CDR3 spans 12 residues. V was pared by 5 bases and J by 2 bases, with 6 bases between. CDR3 nucleotide sequence: TGCAGTGCTGGGGATACTAATGAAAAACTGTTTTTT. Amino acids: CSAGDTNEKLFF.

At least ten counts were recorded for this clonotype. The chain employs TRBV11-2 and TRBJ2-3; D is undetermined. Per germline, CDR1 SGHAT and CDR2 FQNNGV. Trimming removed 5 bases from V and 2 bases from J, with 11 bases in between. The CDR3 is made up of 14 amino acids. The CDR3 region has the DNA TGTGCCAGCAGCCTAAGAAGGATCACAGATACGCAGTATTTT. As protein: CASSLRRITDTQYF.

This clonotype was seen only a few times. The chain recombines TRBV12-3 or TRBV12-4 with TRBJ2-6; D remains unclear. The CDR3 is 15 amino acids. V gave up 3 bases and J gave up 2 bases, with 8 bases separating them. The CDR3 DNA sequence: TGTGCCAGCAGTTTTGGTCCTGCTGGGGCCAACGTCCTGACTTTC. This gives the protein CASSFGPAGANVLTF.

This clonotype showed up many times. The V gene is TRBV4-2, the J gene TRBJ2-2; 12 nucleotides line up with TRBD1. Germline V gene sequence: CDR1 LGHNA, CDR2 YNFKEQ. CDR3 length: 16 amino acids. With 4 bases clipped from V and 3 bases from J, the junction kept 3 bases outside the gene matches. The CDR3 protein is CASSPGTGGDTGELFF. CDR3 DNA: TGTGCCAGCAGCCCTGGGACAGGGGGCGACACCGGGGAGCTGTTTTTT.

This clonotype was detected ten times or more. V gene TRBV12-5 combines with J gene TRBJ2-3; TRBD2 aligns across 7 bases. From germline, CDR1 is LGHNT and CDR2 FRNRAP. The length of the CDR3 is 13 residues. The trim removed 6 bases at V and 6 bases at J, leaving 6 bases unmatched. CDR3 nucleotide sequence: TGTGCTAGTGGCGTGTGGGGGGGGGATACGCAGTATTTT. Translating gives CASGVWGGDTQYF.

Many counts were recorded for this clonotype. The chain joins TRBV25-1 to TRBJ1-1, with D possibly being TRBD1 (5 bases). Germline V lookup: CDR1 MGHDK, CDR2 SYGVNS. The CDR3 sequence is 14 residues long. Deletions cut 1 base from V and 3 bases from J, with 9 bases between. For the CDR3, the DNA is TGTGCCAGCAGTGAATCAGTGGGGGACACTGAAGCTTTCTTT. Translating gives CASSESVGDTEAFF.

This clonotype was observed a few times. This sequence joins TRBV15 and TRBJ2-2; 8 bases are shared with TRBD2. This CDR3 comprises 16 residues. CDR1 is LNHNV and CDR2 is YYDKDF in the germline V gene (reference sequence). V trimming: 1 base; J trimming: 1 base; junction bases outside the gene matches: 2. The CDR3 bases are TGTGCCACCAGCAGAGCAGCGGGGGTGAACACCGGGGAGCTGTTTTTT. Protein: CATSRAAGVNTGELFF.

The table lists this clonotype with many counts. The chain uses TRBV11-2 and TRBJ2-7; maybe TRBD1 (6 bases). The ends were cut back, 7 bases at V and 0 bases at J, with 13 bases in the middle. CDR3 size: 14 residues. Germline CDR1 is SGHAT and CDR2 is FQNNGV. The CDR3 sequence: CASTDRQASYEQYF. The CDR3 DNA is TGTGCCAGCACCGACCGACAGGCCTCCTACGAGCAGTACTTC.

In its sample, this clonotype was seen many times. This sequence joins TRBV6-2 or TRBV6-3 and TRBJ2-7, with 8 positions matching TRBD2. V gave up 5 bases and J gave up 8 bases; unmatched junction bases: 29. Per germline, CDR1 MNHEY and CDR2 SVGEGT. This CDR3 has 20 amino acids. For the CDR3, the DNA is TGTGCCAGCAGTGAATTCCCCCGGAGTTTAGCGGGACCCCCAAGCCCCCAGCAGTACTTC. Amino acids: CASSEFPRSLAGPPSPQQYF.

There are many counts of this clonotype. The chain couples TRBV12-3 or TRBV12-4 to TRBJ2-3; the D is unclear. CDR3 length equals 14 residues. V gave up 3 bases and J gave up 4 bases, with 11 bases separating them. CDR3 sequence: CASSFTPSADTQYF. The CDR3 coding sequence is TGTGCCAGCAGTTTTACCCCTTCGGCAGATACGCAGTATTTT.